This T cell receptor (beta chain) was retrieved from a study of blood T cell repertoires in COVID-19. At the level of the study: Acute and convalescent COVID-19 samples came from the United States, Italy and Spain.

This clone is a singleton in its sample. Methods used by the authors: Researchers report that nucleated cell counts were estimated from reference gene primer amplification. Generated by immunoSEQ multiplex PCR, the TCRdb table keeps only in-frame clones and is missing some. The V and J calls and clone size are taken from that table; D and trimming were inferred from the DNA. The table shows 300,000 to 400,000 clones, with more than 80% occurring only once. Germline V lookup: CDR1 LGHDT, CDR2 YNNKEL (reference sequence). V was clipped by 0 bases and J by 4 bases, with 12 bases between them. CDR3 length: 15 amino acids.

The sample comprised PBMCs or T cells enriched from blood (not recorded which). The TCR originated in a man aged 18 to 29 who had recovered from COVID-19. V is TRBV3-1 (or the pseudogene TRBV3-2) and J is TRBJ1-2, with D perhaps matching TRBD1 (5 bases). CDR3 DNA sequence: TGTGCCAGCAGCCAAGATAACGCGGGACCCTATGGCTACACCTTC. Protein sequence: CASSQDNAGPYGYTF.